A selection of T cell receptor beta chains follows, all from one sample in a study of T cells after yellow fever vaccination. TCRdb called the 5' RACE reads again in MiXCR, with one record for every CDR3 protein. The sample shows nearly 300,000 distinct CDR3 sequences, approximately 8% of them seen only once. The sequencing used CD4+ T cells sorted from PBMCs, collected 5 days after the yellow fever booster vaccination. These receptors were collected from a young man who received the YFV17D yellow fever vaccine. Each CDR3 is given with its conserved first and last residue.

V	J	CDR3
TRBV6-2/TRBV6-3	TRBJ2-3	CASSGSRGPVSTDTQYF
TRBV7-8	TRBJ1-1	CASSLGPGPNTEAFF
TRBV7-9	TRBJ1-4	CASSLAVGEKLFF
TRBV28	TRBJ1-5	CASSLILGPQHF
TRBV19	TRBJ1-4	CASSLTWTETERLFF
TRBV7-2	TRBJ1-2	CASSRARGGATF
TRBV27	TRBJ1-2	CASSLSPRVGGYTF
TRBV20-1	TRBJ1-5	CSAGRVDQPQHF
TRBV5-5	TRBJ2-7	CASSLEHRSYEQYF
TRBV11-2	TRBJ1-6	CASRHWGRGISPLHF
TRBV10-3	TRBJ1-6	CAVGPEGLMNSPLHF
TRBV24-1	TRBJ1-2	CATSEAKGAHRYGYTF
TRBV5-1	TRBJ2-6	CASSSAGGLAGANVLTF
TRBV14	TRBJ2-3	CASKKTSGKADTQYF
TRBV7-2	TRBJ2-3	CASNDVQRGEQYF
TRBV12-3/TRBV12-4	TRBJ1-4	CASRGTGREKLFF
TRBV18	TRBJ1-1	CASSPPGQGAREAFF
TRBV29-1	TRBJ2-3	CSVELFLDTQYF
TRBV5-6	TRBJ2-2	CASSLVGPTNTGELFF
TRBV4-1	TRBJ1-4	CASSRTPGEKLFF
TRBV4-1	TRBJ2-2	CASSQVRAGTGELFF
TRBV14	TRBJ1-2	CASSQVKDRGRLDYGYTF
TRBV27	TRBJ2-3	CASSLNRDTQYF
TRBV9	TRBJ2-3	CASSSIPGPADTQYF
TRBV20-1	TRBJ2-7	CSAQNRGRGNEQYF
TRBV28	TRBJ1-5	CATLGNQPQHF
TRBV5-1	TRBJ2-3	CASSLAAGLTDTQYF
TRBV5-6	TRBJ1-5	CASSGREGPQHF
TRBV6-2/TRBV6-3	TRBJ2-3	CASSLLLGQGLTQYF
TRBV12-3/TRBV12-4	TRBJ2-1	CASSFINNEQFF
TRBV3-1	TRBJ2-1	CASSPIGTSGGIQFF
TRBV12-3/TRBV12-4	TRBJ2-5	CASSPDGGTQYF
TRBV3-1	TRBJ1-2	CASSQQGGRDYGYTF
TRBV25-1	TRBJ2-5	CASSKLGEETQYF
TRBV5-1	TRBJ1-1	CASSFDRILNTEAFF
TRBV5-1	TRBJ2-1	CASSQSGAHSYNEQFF
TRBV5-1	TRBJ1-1	CASSLSGQTAFTEAFF
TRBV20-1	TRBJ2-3	CSFRVASTDTQYF